This T cell receptor (beta chain) is drawn from a study of blood T cell repertoires in COVID-19. This clone has just one count. The ends lost 3 bases at V and 7 bases at J; junction bases unmatched: 12. Germline loops: CDR1 SGDLS, CDR2 YYNGEE. CDR3 length: 15 residues. In the original analysis: Amplification from reference gene primers served as the basis for estimated nucleated cell counts. The repertoire was sequenced with immunoSEQ multiplex PCR; TCRdb's copy has only in-frame clones and lacks some. V and J calls and clone size are copied from that table; D and trimming were computed from the DNA. The sample holds over 350,000 clones, 88% seen once. Membership in each cohort depended on participant-reported clinical history.

This sequence was found in a woman aged 30 to 39 with acute COVID-19. The chain employs TRBV9 and TRBJ1-2; TRBD1 agrees at 7 bases. The specimen was PBMCs or T cells enriched from blood (not recorded which). In nucleotides, the CDR3 is TGTGCCAGCAGCGGACAGGGACAGACCAAGGGTGGCTACACCTTC. Encoded protein: CASSGQGQTKGGYTF. Together with reference TRBV9 and TRBJ1-2, the CDR3 gives the full variable domain: DSGVTQTPKHLITATGQRVTLRCSPRSGDLSVYWYQQSLDQGLQFLIQYYNGEERAKGNILERFSAQQFPDLHSELNLSSLELGDSALYFCASSGQGQTKGGYTFGSGTRLTVV.